Below, 9 T cell receptor beta chains from the same sample are listed, as sequenced in a study of cytomegalovirus exposure and HLA in healthy donors. PCR involved 60 Vbeta and 13 Jbeta primers. Generated by immunoSEQ multiplex PCR, the TCRdb table keeps only in-frame clones and is missing some. The sample consists of over 100,000 clones, 60% to 85% of them appearing once. The sample taken for sequencing was PBMCs. These receptors came from a female donor in good health and CMV-seronegative.

This sequence joins TRBV5-4 and TRBJ2-4, with TRBD2 matching 8 bases. This CDR3 has 13 amino acids. CDR1 and CDR2 (germline): SGHNT, YYREEE (reference sequence). J gave up 5 bases and V 4 bases, and 2 bases lay outside the gene matches. The CDR3: CASSPRGENIQYF. CDR3 DNA: TGTGCCAGCAGCCCGCGGGGGGAAAACATTCAGTACTTC.

The chain links TRBV29-1 to TRBJ2-4; perhaps TRBD1 as D (7 bases). Per germline, CDR1 SQVTM and CDR2 ANQGSEA. V gave up 6 bases and J gave up 5 bases, with 14 bases separating them. This CDR3 has 13 amino acids. CDR3 protein: CSVDTGEENIQYF. The CDR3 DNA is TGCAGCGTGGATACAGGGGAGGAAAACATTCAGTACTTC.

In this sample, this clone turned up a few times. The V gene is TRBV5-4, the J gene TRBJ1-1, with D unresolved. The CDR3 sequence is 14 residues long. The germline V gene has CDR1 SGHNT and CDR2 YYREEE (reference sequence). V dropped 0 bases and J dropped 2 bases, with 8 bases sitting between them. CDR3 in DNA: TGTGCCAGCAGCTTGGTCGAGGGAAACACTGAAGCTTTCTTT. Its translation is CASSLVEGNTEAFF.

The chain recombines TRBV19 with TRBJ2-3, with 7 positions matching TRBD1. Germline CDR1 LNHDA, CDR2 SQIVND (reference sequence). The CDR3 is 12 residues long. Trimming cost V 4 bases and J 9 bases; bases outside gene matches: 4. CDR3 loop: CASSTDRATQYF. The CDR3, as DNA: TGTGCCAGTAGTACCGACAGGGCCACGCAGTATTTT.

This clone showed up just a few times. This chain joins TRBV7-9 and TRBJ1-1; D perhaps matches TRBD1 (6 bases). Trimming shortened V by 9 bases and J by 4 bases, and 15 bases separated the two germline ends. CDR1 and CDR2 from the germline V gene are SEHNR and FQNEAQ (reference sequence). This CDR3 is built from 13 residues. CDR3 loop: CASSSRGGTEAFF. The CDR3 region has the DNA TGTGCCAGTAGTTCTCGAGGGGGCACTGAAGCTTTCTTT.

The chain joins TRBV7-9 to TRBJ1-3; perhaps TRBD1 as D (6 bases). In germline, CDR1 is SEHNR, CDR2 FQNEAQ (reference sequence). The ends were cut back, 4 bases at V and 1 base at J, with 11 bases in the middle. CDR3 size: 15 residues. The CDR3 spells CASSSAGVSGNTIYF. The DNA of the CDR3 is TGTGCCAGCAGCTCTGCAGGGGTTTCTGGAAACACCATATATTTT.

The V call is TRBV2, the J call TRBJ2-3; D remains unclear. The V end was cut by 7 bases, the J end by 3 bases, with 17 bases between. Germline V gene sequence: CDR1 SNHLY, CDR2 FYNNEI. The CDR3 has 15 amino acids. The CDR3 nucleotides are TGTGCCAGCAATTATGAAGCGCTTGGGACAGATACGCAGTATTTT. Translated: CASNYEALGTDTQYF.

The chain couples TRBV5-4 to TRBJ2-3; D call uncertain. Germline V lookup: CDR1 SGHNT, CDR2 YYREEE (reference sequence). Trimming removed 0 bases at V and 4 bases at J, with 12 bases between. CDR3 length: 15 residues. In nucleotides, the CDR3 is TGTGCCAGCAGCTTGGCCAACGGAGAATCAGATACGCAGTATTTT. Amino acid sequence: CASSLANGESDTQYF.

In this sample, this clone turned up once. CDR3 nucleotide sequence: TGTGCCAGCAGTCCCTCCGTCGGTGACAGCTGGCACGAGCAGTACTTC. The encoded protein is CASSPSVGDSWHEQYF. The genes are TRBV27 and TRBJ2-7; maybe TRBD1 (5 bases). CDR1 and CDR2 from the germline V gene are MNHEY and SMNVEV (reference sequence). Trimming took 5 bases from V and 5 from J, leaving 22 bases between them. This CDR3 is built from 16 residues.